The clone carrying this TCR beta chain was recorded at least ten times. Its antigen is unknown. One entry per CDR3 protein, called by TCRdb with MiXCR from the 5' RACE reads. The repertoire consists of just under 65,000 distinct CDR3 sequences, with under 25% occurring once and the leading ten covering about 3%. Study-wide points: Tumor Tregs overlapped most with tumor, then blood, naive CD4+ cells.

The CDR3 contains 14 residues. Germline loops: CDR1 SEHNR, CDR2 FQNEAQ (reference sequence). Trimming cost V 4 bases and J 6 bases, with 15 bases left between them. Sequencing was performed on memory CD4+ T cells sorted from a lymph node. Subset of the sample: memory CD4+ T cells, CD4+CD45RO+CD25-. The receptor comes from a female donor with breast cancer. The chain combines TRBV7-9 with TRBJ2-5, with D possibly TRBD2 on 5 matching bases. For the CDR3, the DNA is TGTGCCAGCAGCTCCCTGGACTCTATGCAGACCCAGTACTTC. It is translated as CASSSLDSMQTQYF.